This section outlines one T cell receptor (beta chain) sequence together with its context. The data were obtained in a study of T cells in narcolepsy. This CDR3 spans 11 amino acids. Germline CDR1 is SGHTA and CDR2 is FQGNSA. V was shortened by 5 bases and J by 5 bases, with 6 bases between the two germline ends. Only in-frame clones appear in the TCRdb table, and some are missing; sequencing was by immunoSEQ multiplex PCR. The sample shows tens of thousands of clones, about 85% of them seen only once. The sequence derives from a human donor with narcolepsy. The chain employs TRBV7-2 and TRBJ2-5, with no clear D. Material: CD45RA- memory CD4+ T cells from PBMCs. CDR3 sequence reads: CASSLSETQYF. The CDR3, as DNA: TGTGCCAGCAGCCTTAGCGAGACCCAGTACTTC.